The rows below give T cell receptor beta chains drawn from one sample of a study of blood T cell repertoires in COVID-19. Here immunoSEQ multiplex PCR was the method, and the copy in TCRdb shows in-frame clones only, minus some. The top ten clones hold less than 6% of a sample with around 300,000 clones, around 87% of them seen once. Sequences were obtained from PBMCs or T cells enriched from blood (not recorded which). The origin of the receptors is a woman aged 25 to 39 who had recovered from COVID-19. CDR3s include the opening cysteine and the closing phenylalanine or tryptophan. D genes are given only for firm matches. Some rows have no size entry. The others give once, few or many, or a class for an expanded clone.

V	size	D	J	CDR3	DNA
TRBV7-8	.	TRBD2	TRBJ2-7	CASSWGGVSYEQYF	TGTGCCAGCAGCTGGGGGGGGGTCTCCTACGAGCAGTACTTC
TRBV11-2	.	TRBD2	TRBJ2-2	CASSPDREAELFF	TGTGCCAGCAGCCCAGACCGGGAGGCGGAGCTGTTTTTT
TRBV20-1	.	.	TRBJ1-1	CSASLSTEAFF	TGCAGTGCTAGTTTGAGCACTGAAGCTTTCTTT
TRBV3-1/TRBV3-2	.	.	TRBJ1-5	CASSQGSGIYNQPQHF	TGTGCCAGCAGCCAAGGATCGGGGATTTACAATCAGCCCCAGCATTTT
TRBV29-1	.	.	TRBJ1-2	CSVAEGGVGHLYGYTF	TGCAGCGTTGCCGAAGGGGGGGTGGGCCATTTGTATGGCTACACCTTC
TRBV25-1	.	TRBD1	TRBJ1-1	CASSVETGGAVTEAFF	TGTGCCAGCAGTGTAGAAACAGGGGGCGCGGTCACTGAAGCTTTCTTT
TRBV10-3	few	.	TRBJ2-3	CAISQETRGTQYF	TGTGCCATCAGTCAAGAAACACGGGGTACGCAGTATTTT
TRBV12-3/TRBV12-4	.	TRBD1	TRBJ1-2	CASTRTGGGYTF	TGTGCCAGCACCCGGACAGGGGGAGGCTACACCTTC
TRBV6-5	.	TRBD1	TRBJ2-5	CASSRQGARETQYF	TGTGCCAGCAGTCGTCAGGGGGCTAGGGAGACCCAGTACTTC
TRBV6-2/TRBV6-3	.	.	TRBJ1-1	CASNPRGRGNTEAFF	TGTGCCAGCAACCCGCGCGGCAGGGGTAACACTGAAGCTTTCTTT
TRBV5-5	.	TRBD1	TRBJ1-5	CASSLEGANQPQHF	TGTGCCAGCAGCTTAGAGGGGGCTAATCAGCCCCAGCATTTT
TRBV9	.	TRBD1	TRBJ1-2	CASSTQGAWGYTF	TGTGCCAGCAGCACCCAGGGGGCTTGGGGCTACACCTTC
TRBV13	.	.	TRBJ2-7	CASSLAGTHYEQYF	TGTGCCAGCAGCTTAGCCGGGACTCACTACGAGCAGTACTTC
TRBV7-6	.	.	TRBJ2-3	CASSLPPQDTQYF	TGTGCCAGCAGCCTACCCCCCCAAGATACGCAGTATTTT
TRBV2	once	.	TRBJ2-7	CASSVGAGVPYEQYF	TGTGCCAGCAGTGTCGGTGCAGGGGTCCCCTACGAGCAGTACTTC
TRBV5-1	.	.	TRBJ1-3	CASSFGGAGNTIYF	TGCGCCAGCAGCTTCGGGGGAGCTGGAAACACCATATATTTT
TRBV7-9	.	.	TRBJ2-1	CASSLGHQGLNEQFF	TGTGCCAGCAGCTTGGGACACCAGGGGCTCAATGAGCAGTTCTTC
TRBV5-1	.	.	TRBJ1-1	CASHRDVGTEAFF	TGCGCCTCCCACAGGGACGTGGGGACTGAAGCTTTCTTT
TRBV7-2	.	TRBD1	TRBJ1-2	CASSRDRGNYGYTF	TGTGCCAGCAGCCGGGACAGGGGGAACTATGGCTACACCTTC
TRBV18	.	.	TRBJ2-7	CASSPEQGTPYEQYF	TGTGCCAGCTCACCGGAACAGGGCACCCCCTACGAGCAGTACTTC
TRBV27	few	TRBD1	TRBJ1-2	CASSFSGQGYGYTF	TGTGCCAGCAGTTTCTCGGGACAGGGGTATGGCTACACCTTC
TRBV4-1	once	.	TRBJ1-4	CASSQGGELFF	TGCGCCAGCAGCCAAGGGGGGGAACTGTTTTTT
TRBV4-1	.	TRBD1	TRBJ2-2	CASSQGQGGNTGELFF	TGCGCCAGCAGCCAGGGACAGGGAGGGAACACCGGGGAGCTGTTTTTT
TRBV7-9	.	TRBD1	TRBJ1-1	CASHRGSGTEAFF	TGTGCCAGCCACAGGGGAAGTGGTACTGAAGCTTTCTTT
TRBV5-1	.	TRBD1	TRBJ2-7	CASSLGAGGDYEQYF	TGCGCCAGCAGCTTGGGCGCAGGGGGTGATTACGAGCAGTACTTC
TRBV6-2/TRBV6-3	once	TRBD2	TRBJ2-7	CASSYSTFVGGGAGRSYEQYF	TGTGCCAGCAGTTACTCCACCTTCGTTGGCGGGGGGGCCGGGAGGTCCTACGAGCAGTACTTC
TRBV27	.	.	TRBJ1-2	CASSPTGYNYGYTF	TGTGCCAGCAGTCCCACAGGGTACAACTATGGCTACACCTTC
TRBV6-5	.	.	TRBJ1-5	CASSPQGIQPQHF	TGTGCCAGCTCTCCGCAGGGAATTCAGCCCCAGCATTTT
TRBV4-1	.	TRBD2	TRBJ2-3	CASSQITSGGDTQYF	TGCGCCAGCAGCCAGATTACTAGCGGGGGAGATACGCAGTATTTT
TRBV14	.	.	TRBJ2-5	CASSRARGRQTQYF	TGTGCCAGCAGCCGGGCCAGGGGTAGGCAGACCCAGTACTTC
TRBV4-3	.	.	TRBJ2-7	CASSQEWGGRGNEQYF	TGCGCCAGCAGCCAAGAATGGGGGGGGCGCGGGAACGAGCAGTACTTC
TRBV7-9	.	TRBD1	TRBJ1-2	CASSLGGQGFYTF	TGTGCCAGCAGCTTAGGTGGACAGGGGTTCTACACCTTC
TRBV20-1	.	.	TRBJ1-1	CSARSHTEAFF	TGCAGTGCCAGAAGCCACACTGAAGCTTTCTTT
TRBV5-4	.	.	TRBJ1-2	CASSLSRGDYGYTF	TGTGCCAGCAGCTTATCCAGGGGCGACTATGGCTACACCTTC
TRBV24-1	.	.	TRBJ1-1	CATSDLFSAEAFF	TGTGCCACCAGTGATTTGTTTTCGGCTGAAGCTTTCTTT
TRBV6-5	.	.	TRBJ2-2	CASTLTGNTGELFF	TGTGCCAGCACCTTGACAGGGAACACCGGGGAGCTGTTTTTT